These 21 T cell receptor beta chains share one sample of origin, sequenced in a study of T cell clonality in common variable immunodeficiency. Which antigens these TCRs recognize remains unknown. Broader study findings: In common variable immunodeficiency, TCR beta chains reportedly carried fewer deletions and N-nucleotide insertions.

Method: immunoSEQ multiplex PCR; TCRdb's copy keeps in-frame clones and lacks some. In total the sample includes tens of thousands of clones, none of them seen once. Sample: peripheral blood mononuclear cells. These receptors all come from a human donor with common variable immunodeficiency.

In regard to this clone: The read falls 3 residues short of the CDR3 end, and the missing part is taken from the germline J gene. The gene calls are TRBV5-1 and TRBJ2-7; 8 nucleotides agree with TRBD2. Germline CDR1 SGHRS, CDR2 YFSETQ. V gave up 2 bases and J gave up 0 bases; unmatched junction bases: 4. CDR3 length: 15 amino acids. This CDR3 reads CASSFGGGSSYEQYF. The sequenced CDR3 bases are TGCGCCAGCAGCTTCGGGGGGGGGAGCTCCTACGAG.

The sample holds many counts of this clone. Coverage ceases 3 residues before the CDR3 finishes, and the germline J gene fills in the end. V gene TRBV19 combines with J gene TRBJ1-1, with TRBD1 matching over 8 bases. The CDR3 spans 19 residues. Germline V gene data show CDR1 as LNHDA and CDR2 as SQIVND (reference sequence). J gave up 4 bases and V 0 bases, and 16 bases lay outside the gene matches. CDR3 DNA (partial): TGTGCCAGTAGTATAGATCTAAGGAGATACAGGGGGGATTTCACTGAA. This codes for CASSIDLRRYRGDFTE. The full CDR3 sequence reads CASSIDLRRYRGDFTEAFF.

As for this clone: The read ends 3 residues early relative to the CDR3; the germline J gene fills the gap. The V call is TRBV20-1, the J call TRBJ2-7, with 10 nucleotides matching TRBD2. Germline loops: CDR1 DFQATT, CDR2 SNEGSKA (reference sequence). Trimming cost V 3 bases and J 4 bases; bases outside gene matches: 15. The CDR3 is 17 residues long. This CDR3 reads CSASSSGGFISSYEQYF. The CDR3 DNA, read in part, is TGCAGTGCTAGTAGTAGCGGGGGGTTCATCTCTTCATACGAG.

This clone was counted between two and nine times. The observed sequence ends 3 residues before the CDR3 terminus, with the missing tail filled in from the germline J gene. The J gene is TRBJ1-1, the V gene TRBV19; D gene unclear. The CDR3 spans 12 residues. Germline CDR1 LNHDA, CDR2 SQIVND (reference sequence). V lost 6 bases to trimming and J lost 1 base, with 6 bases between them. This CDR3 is CASRLRNTEAFF. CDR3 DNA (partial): TGTGCCAGTAGACTGAGGAACACTGAA.

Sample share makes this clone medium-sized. CDR3 region: CSAPVRQGTGGYTF. The covered CDR3 bases are TGCAGTGCTCCCGTGCGACAGGGGACAGGAGGC. The chain has TRBV20-1 and TRBJ1-2, with 8 bases matching TRBD1. The sequenced fragment ends 3 residues before the CDR3 boundary, so the rest is inferred from the germline J gene. CDR1 and CDR2 (germline): DFQATT, SNEGSKA (reference sequence). The CDR3 loop spans 14 amino acids.

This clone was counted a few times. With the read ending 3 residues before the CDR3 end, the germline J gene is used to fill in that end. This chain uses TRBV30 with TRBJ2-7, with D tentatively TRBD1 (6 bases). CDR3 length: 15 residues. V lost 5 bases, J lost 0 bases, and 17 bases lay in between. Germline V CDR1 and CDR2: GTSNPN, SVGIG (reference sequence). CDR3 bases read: TGTGCCTGGGGGAGCAGGACAGCAAGCTCCTACGAG. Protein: CAWGSRTASSYE. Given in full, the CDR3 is CAWGSRTASSYEQYF.

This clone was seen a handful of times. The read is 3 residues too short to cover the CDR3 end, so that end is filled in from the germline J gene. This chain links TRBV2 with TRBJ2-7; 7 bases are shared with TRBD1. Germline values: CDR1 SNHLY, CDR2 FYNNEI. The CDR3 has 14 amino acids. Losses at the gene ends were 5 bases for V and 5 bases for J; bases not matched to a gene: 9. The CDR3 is CASSTGTVFDEQYF. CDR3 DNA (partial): TGTGCCAGCAGTACCGGGACAGTGTTTGACGAG.

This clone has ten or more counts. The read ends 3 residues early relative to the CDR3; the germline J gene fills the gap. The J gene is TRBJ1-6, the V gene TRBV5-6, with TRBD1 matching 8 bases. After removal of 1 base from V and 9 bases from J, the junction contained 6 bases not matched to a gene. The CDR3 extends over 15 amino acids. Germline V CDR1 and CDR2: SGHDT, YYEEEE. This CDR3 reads CASSLRGQGVSPLHF. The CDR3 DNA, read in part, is TGTGCCAGCAGCTTGCGTGGACAGGGAGTTTCACCC.

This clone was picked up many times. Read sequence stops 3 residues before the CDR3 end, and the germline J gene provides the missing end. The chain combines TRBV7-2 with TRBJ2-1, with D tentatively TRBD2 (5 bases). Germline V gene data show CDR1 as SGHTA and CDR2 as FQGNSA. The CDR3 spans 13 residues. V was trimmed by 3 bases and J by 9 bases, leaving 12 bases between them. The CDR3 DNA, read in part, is TGTGCCAGCAGCTTCGGGGTTCGAAGTGAG. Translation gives CASSFGVRSE. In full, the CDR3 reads CASSFGVRSEQFF.

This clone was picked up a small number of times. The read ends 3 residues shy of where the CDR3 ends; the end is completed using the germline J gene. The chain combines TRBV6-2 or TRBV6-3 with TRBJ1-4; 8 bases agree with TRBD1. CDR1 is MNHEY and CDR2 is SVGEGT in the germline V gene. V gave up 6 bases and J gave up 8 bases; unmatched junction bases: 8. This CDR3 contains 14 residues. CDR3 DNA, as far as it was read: TGTGCCAGCAGGGGAAGGACAGGGAACGAAAAA. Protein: CASRGRTGNEK. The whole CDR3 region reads CASRGRTGNEKLFF.

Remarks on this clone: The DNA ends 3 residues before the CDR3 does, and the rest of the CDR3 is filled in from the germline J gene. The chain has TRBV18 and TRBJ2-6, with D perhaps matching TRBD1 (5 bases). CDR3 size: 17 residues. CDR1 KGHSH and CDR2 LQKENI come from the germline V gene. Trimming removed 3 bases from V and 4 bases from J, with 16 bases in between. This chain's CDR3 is CASSPRQTVSGANVLTF. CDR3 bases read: TGTGCCAGCTCACCGAGGCAGACAGTATCCGGGGCCAACGTC.

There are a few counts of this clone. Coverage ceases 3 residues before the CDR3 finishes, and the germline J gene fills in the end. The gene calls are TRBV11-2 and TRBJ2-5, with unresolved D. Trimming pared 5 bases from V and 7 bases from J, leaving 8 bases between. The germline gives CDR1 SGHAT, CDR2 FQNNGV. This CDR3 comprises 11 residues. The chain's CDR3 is CASSAPGTQYF. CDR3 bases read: TGTGCCAGCAGCGCACCAGGGACC.

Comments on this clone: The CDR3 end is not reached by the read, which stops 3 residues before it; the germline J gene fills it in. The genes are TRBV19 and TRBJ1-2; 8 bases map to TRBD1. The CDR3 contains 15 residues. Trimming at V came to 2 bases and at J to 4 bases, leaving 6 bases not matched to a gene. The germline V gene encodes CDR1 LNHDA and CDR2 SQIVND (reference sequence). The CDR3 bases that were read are TGTGCCAGTAGTATATCTACAGGGGGGGTCTATGGC. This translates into CASSISTGGVYG. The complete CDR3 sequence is CASSISTGGVYGYTF.

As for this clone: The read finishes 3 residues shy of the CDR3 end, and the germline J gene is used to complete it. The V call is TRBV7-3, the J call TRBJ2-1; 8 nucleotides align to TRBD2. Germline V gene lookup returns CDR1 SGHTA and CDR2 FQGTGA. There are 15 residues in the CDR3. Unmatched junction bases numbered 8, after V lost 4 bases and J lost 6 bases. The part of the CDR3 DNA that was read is TGTGCCAGCAGCTCACGGGGGGGCCTTCCCAATGAG. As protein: CASSSRGGLPNE. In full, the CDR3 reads CASSSRGGLPNEQFF. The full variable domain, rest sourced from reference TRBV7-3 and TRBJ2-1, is GAGVSQTPSNKVTEKGKYVELRCDPISGHTALYWYRQSLGQGPEFLIYFQGTGAADDSGLPNDRFFAVRPEGSVSTLKIQRTERGDSAVYLCASSSRGGLPNEQFFGPGTRLTVL.

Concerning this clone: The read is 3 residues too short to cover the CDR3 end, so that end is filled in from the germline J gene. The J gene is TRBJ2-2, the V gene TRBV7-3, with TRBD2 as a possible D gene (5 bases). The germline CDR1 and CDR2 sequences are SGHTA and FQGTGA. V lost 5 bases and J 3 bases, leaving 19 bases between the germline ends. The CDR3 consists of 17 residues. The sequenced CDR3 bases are TGTGCCAGCAGCCCATCTCTATTAGCGCAGTACACCGGGGAG. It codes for CASSPSLLAQYTGE. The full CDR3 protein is CASSPSLLAQYTGELFF. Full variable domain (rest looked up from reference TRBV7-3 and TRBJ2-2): GAGVSQTPSNKVTEKGKYVELRCDPISGHTALYWYRQSLGQGPEFLIYFQGTGAADDSGLPNDRFFAVRPEGSVSTLKIQRTERGDSAVYLCASSPSLLAQYTGELFFGEGSRLTVL.

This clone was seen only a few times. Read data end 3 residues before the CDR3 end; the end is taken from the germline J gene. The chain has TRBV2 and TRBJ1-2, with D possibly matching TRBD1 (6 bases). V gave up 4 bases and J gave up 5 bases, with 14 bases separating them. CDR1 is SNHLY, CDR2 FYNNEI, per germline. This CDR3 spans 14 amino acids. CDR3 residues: CASSGADRLYGYTF. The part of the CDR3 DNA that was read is TGTGCCAGCAGTGGTGCGGACAGATTATATGGC.

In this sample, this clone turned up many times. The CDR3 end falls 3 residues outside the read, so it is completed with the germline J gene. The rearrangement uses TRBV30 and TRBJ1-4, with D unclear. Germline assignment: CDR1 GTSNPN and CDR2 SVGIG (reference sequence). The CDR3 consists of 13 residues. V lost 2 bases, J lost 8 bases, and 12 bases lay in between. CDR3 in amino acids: CAWSTARWEKLFF. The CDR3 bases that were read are TGTGCCTGGAGTACTGCCCGTTGGGAAAAA.

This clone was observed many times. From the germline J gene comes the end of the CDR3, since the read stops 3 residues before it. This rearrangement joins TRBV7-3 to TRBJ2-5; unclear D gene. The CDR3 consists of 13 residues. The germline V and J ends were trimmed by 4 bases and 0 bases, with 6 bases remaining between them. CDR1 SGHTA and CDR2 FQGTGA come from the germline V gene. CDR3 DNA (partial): TGTGCCAGCAGCTCAGAGTACCAAGAGACC. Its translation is CASSSEYQET. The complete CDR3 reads CASSSEYQETQYF.

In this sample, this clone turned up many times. The CDR3 sequence: CSARPTGGGAVEQFF. CDR3 DNA (partial): TGCAGTGCTAGACCCACCGGCGGGGGGGCGGTTGAG. The rearrangement links TRBV20-1 to TRBJ2-1, with 9 bases matching TRBD2. The read gets to within 3 residues of the CDR3 end, and the germline J gene fills in the rest. The CDR3 loop spans 15 amino acids. Germline loops: CDR1 DFQATT, CDR2 SNEGSKA (reference sequence). Trimming removed 2 bases from V and 9 bases from J; junction bases left unmatched: 11.

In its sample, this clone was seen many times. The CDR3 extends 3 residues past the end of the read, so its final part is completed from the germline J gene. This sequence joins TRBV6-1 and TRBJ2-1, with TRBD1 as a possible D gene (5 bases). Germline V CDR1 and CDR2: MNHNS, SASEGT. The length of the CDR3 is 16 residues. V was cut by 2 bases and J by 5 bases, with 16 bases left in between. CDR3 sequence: CASSELRGRANNEQFF. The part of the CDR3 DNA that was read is TGTGCCAGCAGTGAATTGCGCGGCAGGGCCAACAATGAG.

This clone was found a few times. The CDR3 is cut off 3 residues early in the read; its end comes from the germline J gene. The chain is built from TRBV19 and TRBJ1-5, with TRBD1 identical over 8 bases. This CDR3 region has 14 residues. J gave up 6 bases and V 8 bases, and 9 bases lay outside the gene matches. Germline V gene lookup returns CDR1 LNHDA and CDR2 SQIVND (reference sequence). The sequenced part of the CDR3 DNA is TGTGCCAGTCGACCGCAGGGGGCCGGTCAGCCC. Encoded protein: CASRPQGAGQP. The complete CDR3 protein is CASRPQGAGQPQHF.